A single sample gave rise to the 5 T cell receptor beta chains below, sequenced in a study of CXCR3-negative and CXCR3-positive naive CD8 T cells. TRB cDNA libraries were made by UMI-labeled 5' RACE. With the 5' RACE reads reprocessed, TCRdb shows one record per CDR3 protein and no DNA. The sample data list some 130,000 distinct CDR3 sequences. Specimen: naive CXCR3- CD8+ T cells from blood. Stated subset: CD45RO-CCR7+CD27+CD95- naive CD8+ T cells lacking CXCR3 (TNR3-). Receptors were obtained from a human donor in good health. Some clones in this sample may be carry-over from other donors' samples.

This chain uses TRBV19 with TRBJ2-7; TCRdb returns TRBD1, unconfirmable since there is no DNA. The CDR3 extends over 16 amino acids. Germline-derived CDR1 and CDR2 are LNHDA and SQIVND (reference sequence). CDR3 sequence reads: CASSFSAGTGVYEQYF.

V gene TRBV29-1 combines with J gene TRBJ2-2; TCRdb designates TRBD1, a call that cannot be tested without DNA. CDR1 is SQVTM and CDR2 is ANQGSEA in the germline V gene. The CDR3 length is 14 residues. This CDR3 is CSVRQVANTGELFF.

The J gene is TRBJ2-6, the V gene TRBV28; no DNA is available, so the TRBD2 call from TCRdb remains unchecked. The CDR3 totals 17 residues. Germline loops: CDR1 MDHEN, CDR2 SYDVKM. The CDR3 here is CASSLRSGGHGANVLTF.

This chain uses TRBV28 with TRBJ2-1. The CDR3 spans 14 residues. CDR1 MDHEN and CDR2 SYDVKM come from the germline V gene. This CDR3 reads CATMAVTVYNEQFF.

V gene TRBV7-8 combines with J gene TRBJ2-1. The CDR3 extends over 14 amino acids. Per the germline V gene, CDR1 is SGHVS and CDR2 is FQNEAQ. The CDR3 region is CASSLAFPRNEQFF.